The 23 T cell receptor beta chains in this list originate from one sample, sequenced in a study of T cell clones after liver transplantation. The assay was immunoSEQ multiplex PCR, and TCRdb's table has in-frame clones only and misses some. This sample has about 51,000 clones; roughly 71% occur once, and the top ten carry 7.5% to 10%. Specimen: CD4+ T cells from blood, collected less than 70 months after liver transplant. The receptors shown here come from a human patient who received a liver transplant. Some T cells here may be from the graft donor.

The chain employs TRBV5-1 and TRBJ1-4, with 9 bases fitting TRBD1. Per germline, CDR1 SGHRS and CDR2 YFSETQ. The CDR3 covers 15 residues. Trimming removed 4 bases from V and 3 bases from J; junction bases left unmatched: 4. The CDR3 region is CASSIQGAANEKLFF. Here the CDR3 DNA reads TGCGCCAGCAGCATACAGGGGGCGGCTAATGAAAAACTGTTTTTT. Full variable domain (outside the CDR3, taken from reference TRBV5-1 and TRBJ1-4): KAGVTQTPRYLIKTRGQQVTLSCSPISGHRSVSWYQQTPGQGLQFLFEYFSETQRNKGNFPGRFSGRQFSNSRSEMNVSTLELGDSALYLCASSIQGAANEKLFFGSGTQLSVL.

This rearrangement joins TRBV2 to TRBJ2-3; D is perhaps TRBD2 (5 bases). The CDR3 spans 14 residues. Germline loops: CDR1 SNHLY, CDR2 FYNNEI. Deletions cut 6 bases from V and 2 bases from J, with 12 bases between. CDR3 in DNA: TGTGCCAGCAGCTTAGAGAGGGCCACAGATACGCAGTATTTT. The encoded protein is CASSLERATDTQYF.

The sample holds a few counts of this clone. The chain uses TRBV9 and TRBJ1-4; D not certain. Germline CDR1 is SGDLS and CDR2 is YYNGEE. The V end was cut by 0 bases, the J end by 5 bases, with 11 bases between. The CDR3 totals 15 residues. The CDR3 sequence: CASSVGGRRNEKLFF. CDR3 bases: TGTGCCAGCAGCGTAGGAGGACGGAGAAATGAAAAACTGTTTTTT.

This chain joins TRBV29-1 and TRBJ1-4; D unresolved. Germline CDR1 and CDR2: SQVTM and ANQGSEA. The CDR3 consists of 12 residues. V lost 7 bases, J lost 0 bases, and 6 bases lay in between. CDR3 nucleotide sequence: TGCAGCGCTGTTGCAACTAATGAAAAACTGTTTTTT. Translated: CSAVATNEKLFF.

The chain is built from TRBV28 and TRBJ1-3; 8 bases agree with TRBD1. With V trimmed by 7 bases and J by 7 bases, 12 bases remained unmatched. Germline loops: CDR1 MDHEN, CDR2 SYDVKM. The length of the CDR3 is 15 residues. The CDR3: CASIPTGDGGNTIYF. The CDR3 region has the DNA TGTGCCAGCATTCCGACAGGGGATGGTGGGAACACCATATATTTT. The full variable domain, rest sourced from reference TRBV28 and TRBJ1-3, is DVKVTQSSRYLVKRTGEKVFLECVQDMDHENMFWYRQDPGLGLRLIYFSYDVKMKEKGDIPEGYSVSREKKERFSLILESASTNQTSMYLCASIPTGDGGNTIYFGEGSWLTVV.

V usage is TRBV7-2 and J usage is TRBJ2-7; 10 bases line up with TRBD2. Trimming took 2 bases from V and 2 from J; bases not matched to a gene: 3. Looked up from germline, CDR1 is SGHTA and CDR2 is FQGNSA. The CDR3 is 15 amino acids. The CDR3 is CASSLHSGGAYEQYF. In nucleotides, the CDR3 is TGTGCCAGCAGCTTACACAGCGGGGGGGCCTACGAGCAGTACTTC.

The chain recombines TRBV7-2 with TRBJ2-2; D may be TRBD1 or TRBD2 (7 bases each). The germline V gene has CDR1 SGHTA and CDR2 FQGNSA. The V end lost 7 bases, the J end lost 4 bases, and 19 bases lay between the germline ends. The CDR3 contains 16 residues. CDR3 protein: CASTPGGGGGTGELFF. In DNA form, the CDR3 reads TGTGCCAGCACCCCAGGGGGGGGAGGGGGCACCGGGGAGCTGTTTTTT.

The J gene is TRBJ1-1, the V gene TRBV29-1; D possibly corresponds to TRBD1 (6 bases). The CDR3 is 11 residues long. Germline CDR1 is SQVTM and CDR2 is ANQGSEA. Trimming took off 3 bases at V and 10 bases at J, with 12 bases between the two ends. CDR3 nucleotides: TGCAGCGTTGAGCGGGGGCAGGGAGCTTTCTTT. Residues: CSVERGQGAFF.

V gene TRBV11-2 combines with J gene TRBJ2-7, with unresolved D. Germline V gene data show CDR1 as SGHAT and CDR2 as FQNNGV. V lost 0 bases and J lost 2, with 14 bases in between. This CDR3 is built from 16 residues. The CDR3 region has the DNA TGTGCCAGCAGCTTAGATCAGGCGGATTTCACCTACGAGCAGTACTTC. This codes for CASSLDQADFTYEQYF. Complete variable domain (other parts from reference TRBV11-2 and TRBJ2-7): EAGVAQSPRYKIIEKRQSVAFWCNPISGHATLYWYQQILGQGPKLLIQFQNNGVVDDSQLPKDRFSAERLKGVDSTLKIQPAKLEDSAVYLCASSLDQADFTYEQYFGPGTRLTVT.

The chain recombines TRBV13 with TRBJ1-2; possible D gene TRBD1, 5 bases. The CDR3 loop spans 12 amino acids. Germline CDR1 and CDR2: PRHDT and FYEKMQ (reference sequence). Trimming shortened V by 3 bases and J by 6 bases, and 8 bases separated the two germline ends. DNA of the CDR3: TGTGCCAGCAGCTTGCGCAGGGATGGCTACACCTTC. Translated: CASSLRRDGYTF.

The chain joins TRBV6-5 to TRBJ1-1, with D possibly matching TRBD1 (5 bases). The V gene lost 5 bases and the J gene lost 0 bases, with 13 bases spanning the gap. The germline gives CDR1 MNHEY, CDR2 SVGAGI. CDR3 length equals 15 residues. CDR3 DNA sequence: TGTGCCAGCAGTACGAAGACAGTCATGAACACTGAAGCTTTCTTT. It codes for CASSTKTVMNTEAFF.

The rearrangement links TRBV2 to TRBJ1-4; D is perhaps TRBD1 (5 bases). Germline V lookup: CDR1 SNHLY, CDR2 FYNNEI. CDR3 length equals 16 residues. Trimming took 1 base from V and 4 from J, leaving 13 bases between them. The CDR3 DNA reads TGTGCCAGCAGTGAAGGGGGGATCCGGAATAATGAAAAACTGTTTTTT. Translating it yields CASSEGGIRNNEKLFF.

This chain connects TRBV27 to TRBJ2-5, with TRBD2 identical over 9 bases. Germline-derived CDR1 and CDR2 are MNHEY and SMNVEV (reference sequence). The CDR3 length is 15 residues. The ends lost 3 bases at V and 5 bases at J; junction bases unmatched: 7. This CDR3 is CASSFSRGGLETQYF. The CDR3 DNA follows: TGTGCCAGCAGTTTCTCGCGGGGGGGCCTCGAGACCCAGTACTTC.

The chain has TRBV28 and TRBJ2-1, with TRBD2 matching 14 bases. Germline assignment: CDR1 MDHEN and CDR2 SYDVKM. V was clipped by 5 bases and J by 13 bases; unmatched bases: 10. The CDR3 spans 15 residues. The CDR3, as DNA: TGTGCCAGCAGTCCCGGGACTAGCGGGGGTAAGCCCCAGTTCTTC. It encodes CASSPGTSGGKPQFF.

CDR3: CASSEVIEETQYF. For the CDR3, the DNA is TGTGCCAGCAGTGAAGTAATAGAAGAGACCCAGTACTTC. The rearrangement links TRBV6-1 to TRBJ2-5, with D hard to call. The length of the CDR3 is 13 residues. Trimming shortened V by 1 base and J by 3 bases, and 6 bases separated the two germline ends. In germline, CDR1 is MNHNS, CDR2 SASEGT.

The V call is TRBV6-5, the J call TRBJ1-2; 7 bases fit TRBD1. V lost 8 bases to trimming and J lost 7 bases; unmatched junction nucleotides: 13. The CDR3 is 14 residues long. Germline V gives CDR1 MNHEY, CDR2 SVGAGI. The CDR3 here is CASGLTGAASGYTF. The CDR3 coding sequence is TGTGCCAGCGGACTAACAGGGGCGGCGAGTGGCTACACCTTC.

This rearrangement joins TRBV19 to TRBJ1-2; 7 bases fit TRBD1. J gave up 4 bases and V 3 bases, and 5 bases lay outside the gene matches. The CDR3 extends over 14 amino acids. From germline, CDR1 is LNHDA and CDR2 SQIVND (reference sequence). Here the CDR3 DNA reads TGTGCCAGTAGTATCACGGGACAGCCCTATGGCTACACCTTC. Its translation is CASSITGQPYGYTF.

The chain joins TRBV21-1 to TRBJ1-1; whether TRBD1, the table's D call, matches the DNA was not checked. TRBV21-1 is a known pseudogene. The CDR3 sequence is 14 residues long. The CDR3 coding sequence is TGTGCCAGCTCCATCGTTGGGCGGAACACTGAAGCTTTCTTT. It yields the protein CASSIVGRNTEAFF.

The CDR3 DNA reads as TGTGCCTCCAAGGACACCTACGAGCAGTACTTC. It is translated as CASKDTYEQYF. The chain carries TRBV2 and TRBJ2-7, with D perhaps TRBD1 (5 bases). Germline V gene lookup returns CDR1 SNHLY and CDR2 FYNNEI. Trimming removed 11 bases from V and 2 bases from J, with 10 bases in between. This CDR3 contains 11 residues.

This clone was found a few times. The chain has TRBV2 and TRBJ2-1; D possibly matches TRBD1 or TRBD2 (5 bases each). This CDR3 has 12 amino acids. The germline V gene has CDR1 SNHLY and CDR2 FYNNEI. V shed 7 bases and J shed 15 bases, with 19 bases lying between them. CDR3 loop: CASTTDSKGPFF. DNA of the CDR3: TGTGCCAGCACTACAGACAGTAAGGGACCGTTCTTC.

The V and J genes are TRBV4-2 and TRBJ2-2; 11 bases agree with TRBD2. Germline CDR1 and CDR2: LGHNA and YNFKEQ. J gave up 1 base and V 0 bases, and 4 bases lay outside the gene matches. The CDR3 runs 18 residues. DNA for the CDR3: TGTGCCAGCAGCCAAGAACGGCTAGCGGGGGGGAACACCGGGGAGCTGTTTTTT. Translated, it gives CASSQERLAGGNTGELFF.

This rearrangement joins TRBV2 to TRBJ2-5, with TRBD2 matching 7 bases. Germline-derived CDR1 and CDR2 are SNHLY and FYNNEI. The CDR3 contains 17 residues. Germline trimming cut 0 bases from V and 3 bases from J; bases unmatched to any gene: 10. Here the CDR3 DNA reads TGTGCCAGCAGTGAAGCGCTTGGGGGGGTTGTGGAAGAGACCCAGTACTTC. The encoded protein is CASSEALGGVVEETQYF.

The chain joins TRBV15 to TRBJ1-2; D remains ambiguous. The germline V and J ends were trimmed by 0 bases and 5 bases, with 7 bases remaining between them. The CDR3 is 13 residues long. The germline CDR1 and CDR2 sequences are LNHNV and YYDKDF (reference sequence). The CDR3 here is CATSRDESYGYTF. The CDR3 nucleotides read TGTGCCACCAGCAGAGATGAGAGTTATGGCTACACCTTC.